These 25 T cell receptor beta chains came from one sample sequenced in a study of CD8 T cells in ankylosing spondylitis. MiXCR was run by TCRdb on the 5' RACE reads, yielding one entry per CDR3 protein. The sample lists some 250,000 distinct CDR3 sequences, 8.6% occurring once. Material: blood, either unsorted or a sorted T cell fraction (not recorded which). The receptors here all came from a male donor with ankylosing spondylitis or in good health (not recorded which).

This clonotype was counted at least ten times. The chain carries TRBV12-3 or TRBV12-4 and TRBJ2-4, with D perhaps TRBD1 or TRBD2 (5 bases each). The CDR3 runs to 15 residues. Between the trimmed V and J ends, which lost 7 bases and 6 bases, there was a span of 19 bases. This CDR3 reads CASTSGLGTGNIQYF. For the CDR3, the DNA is TGTGCCAGCACCTCAGGGCTGGGGACGGGAAACATTCAGTACTTC.

The CDR3 DNA reads as TGTGCCAGCTCACGAGGAGCAGGGCTCGACGAGCAGTACTTC. It translates to CASSRGAGLDEQYF. The V call is TRBV18, the J call TRBJ2-7; D is possibly TRBD1 (5 bases). The germline V gene encodes CDR1 KGHSH and CDR2 LQKENI. Trimming removed 4 bases at V and 5 bases at J, with 15 bases between. This CDR3 spans 14 amino acids.

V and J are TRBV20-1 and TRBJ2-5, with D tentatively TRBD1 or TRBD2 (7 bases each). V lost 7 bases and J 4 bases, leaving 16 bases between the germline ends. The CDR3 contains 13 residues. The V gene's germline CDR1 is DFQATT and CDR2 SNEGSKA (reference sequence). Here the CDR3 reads CSGREGARETQYF. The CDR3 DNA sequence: TGCAGTGGCAGGGAGGGGGCGAGAGAGACCCAGTACTTC.

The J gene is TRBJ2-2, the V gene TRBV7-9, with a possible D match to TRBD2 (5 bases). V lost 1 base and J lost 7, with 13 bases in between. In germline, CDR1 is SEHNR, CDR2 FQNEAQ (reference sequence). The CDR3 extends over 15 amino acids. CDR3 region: CASSLGPGLDGELFF. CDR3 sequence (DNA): TGTGCCAGCAGCTTAGGTCCGGGGTTAGACGGGGAGCTGTTTTTT.

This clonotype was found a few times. The CDR3 DNA reads as TGTGCCAGCAGCTTAGCGCTGGGAAGCCAAGAGACCCAGTACTTC. Encoded protein: CASSLALGSQETQYF. The gene calls are TRBV7-9 and TRBJ2-5; D unclear. Deletions cut 0 bases from V and 1 base from J, with 9 bases between. This CDR3 has 15 amino acids. Germline V gene sequence: CDR1 SEHNR, CDR2 FQNEAQ (reference sequence).

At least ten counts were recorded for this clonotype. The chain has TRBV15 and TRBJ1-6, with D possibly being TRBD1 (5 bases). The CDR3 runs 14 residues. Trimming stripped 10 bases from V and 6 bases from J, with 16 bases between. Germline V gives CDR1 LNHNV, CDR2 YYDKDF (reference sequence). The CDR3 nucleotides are TGTGCCATCTCCATCGGGGGATCTAATTCACCCCTCCACTTT. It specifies CAISIGGSNSPLHF. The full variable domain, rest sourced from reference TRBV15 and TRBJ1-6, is DAMVIQNPRYQVTQFGKPVTLSCSQTLNHNVMYWYQQKSSQAPKLLFHYYDKDFNNEADTPDNFQSRRPNTSFCFLDIRSPGLGDTAMYLCAISIGGSNSPLHFGNGTRLTVT.

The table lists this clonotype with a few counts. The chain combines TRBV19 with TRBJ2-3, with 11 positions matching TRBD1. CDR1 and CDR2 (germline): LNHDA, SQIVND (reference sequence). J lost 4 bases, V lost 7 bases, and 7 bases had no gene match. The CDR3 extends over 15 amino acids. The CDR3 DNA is TGTGCCAGTACCCCGGGACAGGGGGACGCAGATACGCAGTATTTT. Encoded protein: CASTPGQGDADTQYF.

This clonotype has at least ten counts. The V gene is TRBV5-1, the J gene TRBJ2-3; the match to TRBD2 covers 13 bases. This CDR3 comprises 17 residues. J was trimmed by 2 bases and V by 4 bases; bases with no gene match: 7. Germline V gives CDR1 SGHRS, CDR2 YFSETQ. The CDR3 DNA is TGCGCCAGCAGCACGGGACTAGCGGGGATTTACACAGATACGCAGTATTTT. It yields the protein CASSTGLAGIYTDTQYF.

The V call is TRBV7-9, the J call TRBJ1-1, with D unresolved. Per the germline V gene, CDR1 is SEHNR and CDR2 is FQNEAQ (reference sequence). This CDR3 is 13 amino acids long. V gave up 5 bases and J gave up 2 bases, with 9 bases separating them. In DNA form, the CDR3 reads TGTGCCAGCAGCCCCTGGGAAAACACTGAAGCTTTCTTT. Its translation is CASSPWENTEAFF.

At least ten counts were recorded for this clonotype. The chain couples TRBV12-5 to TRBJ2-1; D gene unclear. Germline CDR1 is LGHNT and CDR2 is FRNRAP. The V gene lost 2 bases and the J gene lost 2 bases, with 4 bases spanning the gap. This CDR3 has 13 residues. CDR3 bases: TGTGCTAGTGGTTTGTTTGCCTACAATGAGCAGTTCTTC. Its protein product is CASGLFAYNEQFF.

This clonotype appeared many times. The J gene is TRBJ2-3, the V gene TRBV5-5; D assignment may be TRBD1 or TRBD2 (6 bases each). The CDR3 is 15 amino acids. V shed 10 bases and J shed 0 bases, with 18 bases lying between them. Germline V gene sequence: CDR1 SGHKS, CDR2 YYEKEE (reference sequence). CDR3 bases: TGTGCCGGGGGGCCGGGCGGAGGTAGCACAGATACGCAGTATTTT. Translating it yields CAGGPGGGSTDTQYF.

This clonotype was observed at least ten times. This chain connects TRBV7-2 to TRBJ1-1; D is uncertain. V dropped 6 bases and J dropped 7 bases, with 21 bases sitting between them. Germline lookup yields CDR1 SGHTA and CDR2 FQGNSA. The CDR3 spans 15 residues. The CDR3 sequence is CASSRTDDGRNEAFF. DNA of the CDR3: TGTGCCAGCAGTCGGACTGACGACGGACGTAATGAAGCTTTCTTT.

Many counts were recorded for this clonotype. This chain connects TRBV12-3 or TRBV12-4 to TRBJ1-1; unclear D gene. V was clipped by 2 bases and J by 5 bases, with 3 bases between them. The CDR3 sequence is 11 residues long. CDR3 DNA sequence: TGTGCCAGCAGTTTAACAACTGAAGCTTTCTTT. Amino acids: CASSLTTEAFF.

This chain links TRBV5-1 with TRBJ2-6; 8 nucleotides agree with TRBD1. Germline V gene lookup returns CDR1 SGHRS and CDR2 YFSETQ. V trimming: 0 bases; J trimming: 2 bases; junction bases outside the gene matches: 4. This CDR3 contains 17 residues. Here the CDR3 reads CASSLALTGAGANVLTF. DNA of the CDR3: TGCGCCAGCAGCTTGGCCTTGACAGGGGCTGGGGCCAACGTCCTGACTTTC.

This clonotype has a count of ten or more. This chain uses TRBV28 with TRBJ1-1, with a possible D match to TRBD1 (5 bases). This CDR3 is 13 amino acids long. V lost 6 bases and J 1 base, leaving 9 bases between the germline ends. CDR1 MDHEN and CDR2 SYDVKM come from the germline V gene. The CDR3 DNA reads TGTGCCAGCAGGGAGGGGCAGAACACTGAAGCTTTCTTT. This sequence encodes CASREGQNTEAFF.

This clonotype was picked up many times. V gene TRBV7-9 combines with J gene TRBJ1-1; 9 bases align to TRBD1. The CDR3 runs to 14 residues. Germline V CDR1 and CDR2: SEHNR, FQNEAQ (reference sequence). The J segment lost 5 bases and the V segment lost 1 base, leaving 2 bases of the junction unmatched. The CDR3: CASSLGDRVTEAFF. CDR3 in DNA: TGTGCCAGCAGCTTAGGGGACAGGGTAACTGAAGCTTTCTTT.

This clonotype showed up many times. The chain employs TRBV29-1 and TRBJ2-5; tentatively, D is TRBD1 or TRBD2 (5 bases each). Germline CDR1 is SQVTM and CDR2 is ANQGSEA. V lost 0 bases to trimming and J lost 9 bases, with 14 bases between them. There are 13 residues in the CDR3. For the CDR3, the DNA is TGCAGCGTTGAAGATCCCCAGGGACGCGCCCAGTACTTC. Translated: CSVEDPQGRAQYF.

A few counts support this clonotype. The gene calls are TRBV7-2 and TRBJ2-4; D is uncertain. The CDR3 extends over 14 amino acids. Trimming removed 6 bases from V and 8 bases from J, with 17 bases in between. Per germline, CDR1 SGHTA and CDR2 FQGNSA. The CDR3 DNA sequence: TGTGCCAGCAGACCCGACACCCGTAGGGACATTCAGTACTTC. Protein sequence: CASRPDTRRDIQYF.

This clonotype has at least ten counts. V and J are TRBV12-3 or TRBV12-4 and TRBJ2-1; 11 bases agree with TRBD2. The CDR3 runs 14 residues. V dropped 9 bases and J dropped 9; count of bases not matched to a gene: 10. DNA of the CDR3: TGTGCCAGTGGCTTAGCGGGGGGGCCCGTTGAGCAGTTCTTC. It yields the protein CASGLAGGPVEQFF.

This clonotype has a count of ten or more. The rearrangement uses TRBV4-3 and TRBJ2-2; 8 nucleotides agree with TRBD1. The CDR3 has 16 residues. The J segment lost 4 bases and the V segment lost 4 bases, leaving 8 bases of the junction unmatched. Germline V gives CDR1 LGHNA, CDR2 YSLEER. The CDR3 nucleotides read TGCGCCAGCAGCCGCTCTTGGACAGGGACCACCGGGGAGCTGTTTTTT. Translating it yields CASSRSWTGTTGELFF.

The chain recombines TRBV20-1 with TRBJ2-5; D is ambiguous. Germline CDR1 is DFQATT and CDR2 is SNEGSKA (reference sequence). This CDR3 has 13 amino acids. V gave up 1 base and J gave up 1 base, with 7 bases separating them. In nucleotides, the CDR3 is TGCAGTGCTAGAGGCCGGGTCCAAGAGACCCAGTACTTC. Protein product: CSARGRVQETQYF.

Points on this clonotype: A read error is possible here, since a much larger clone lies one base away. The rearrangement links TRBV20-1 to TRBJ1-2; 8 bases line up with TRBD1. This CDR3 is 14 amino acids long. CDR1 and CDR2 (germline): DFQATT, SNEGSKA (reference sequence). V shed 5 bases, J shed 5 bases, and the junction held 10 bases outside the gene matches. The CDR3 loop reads CSARFDRGDYGYTF. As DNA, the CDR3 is TGCAGTGCTCGATTCGACAGGGGAGATTATGGCTACACCTTC.

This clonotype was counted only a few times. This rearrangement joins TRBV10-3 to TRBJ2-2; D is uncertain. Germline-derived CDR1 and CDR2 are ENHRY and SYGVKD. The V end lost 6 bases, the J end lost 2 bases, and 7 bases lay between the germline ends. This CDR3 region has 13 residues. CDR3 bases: TGTGCCATCAGCGTCGGTAACACCGGGGAGCTGTTTTTT. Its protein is CAISVGNTGELFF.

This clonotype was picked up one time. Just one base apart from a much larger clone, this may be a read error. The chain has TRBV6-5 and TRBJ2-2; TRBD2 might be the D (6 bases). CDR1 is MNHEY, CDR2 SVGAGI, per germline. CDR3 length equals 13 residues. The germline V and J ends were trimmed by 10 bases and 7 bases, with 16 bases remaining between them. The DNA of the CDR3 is TGTGCCATCAGACTAGTCGAGGGCGGGGAGCTGTTTTTT. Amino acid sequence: CAIRLVEGGELFF.

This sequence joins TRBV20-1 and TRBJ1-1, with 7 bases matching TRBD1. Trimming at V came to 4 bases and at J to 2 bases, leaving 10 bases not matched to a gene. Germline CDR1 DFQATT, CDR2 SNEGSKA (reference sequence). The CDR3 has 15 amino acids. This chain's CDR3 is CSATIFGTVNTEAFF. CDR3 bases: TGCAGTGCTACTATATTCGGGACAGTTAACACTGAAGCTTTCTTT.